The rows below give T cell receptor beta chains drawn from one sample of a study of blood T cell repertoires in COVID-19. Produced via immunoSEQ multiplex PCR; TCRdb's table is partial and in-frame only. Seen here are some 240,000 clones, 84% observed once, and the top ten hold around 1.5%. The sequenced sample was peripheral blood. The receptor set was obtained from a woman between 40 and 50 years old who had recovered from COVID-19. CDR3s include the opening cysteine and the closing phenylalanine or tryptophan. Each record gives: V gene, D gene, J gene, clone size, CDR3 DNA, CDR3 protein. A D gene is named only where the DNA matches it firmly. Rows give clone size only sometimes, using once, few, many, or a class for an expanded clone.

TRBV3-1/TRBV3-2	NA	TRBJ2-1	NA	TGTGCCAGCAGCCAAAAGACAGACACTATATCCTACAATGAGCAGTTCTTC	CASSQKTDTISYNEQFF
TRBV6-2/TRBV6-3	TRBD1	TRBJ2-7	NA	TGTGCCAGCAGCCAGCCGGGACAGGGGGCTTGGGAGCAGTACTTC	CASSQPGQGAWEQYF
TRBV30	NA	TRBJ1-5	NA	TGTGCCTGGAGTAGGGGCTCTTCCCTCAATCAGCCCCAGCATTTT	CAWSRGSSLNQPQHF
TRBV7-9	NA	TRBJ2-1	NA	TGTGCCAGTTCCCTCGGCAGTAGCGGAGAGTTCTTC	CASSLGSSGEFF
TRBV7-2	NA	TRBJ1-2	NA	TGTGCCAGCAGCTTAGACCACGACAGGACTGGTCGGAGCTATGGCTACACCTTC	CASSLDHDRTGRSYGYTF
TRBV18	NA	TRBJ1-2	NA	TGTGCCAGCTCGCCCGACAGCTACTATGGCTACACCTTC	CASSPDSYYGYTF
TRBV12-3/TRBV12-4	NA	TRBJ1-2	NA	TGTGCCAGCTCTAAGTCGGCAGGGGATGGCTACACCTTC	CASSKSAGDGYTF
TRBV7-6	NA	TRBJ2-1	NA	TGTGCCAGCAGCCCCAGGACAGAGACGGGCAATGAGCAGTTCTTC	CASSPRTETGNEQFF
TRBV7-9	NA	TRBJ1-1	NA	TGTGCCAGCAGCCGCTGGACAGTCAACACTGAAGCTTTCTTT	CASSRWTVNTEAFF
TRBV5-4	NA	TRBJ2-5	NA	TGTGCCAGCAGCTTAAGAGACCAAGAGACCCAGTACTTC	CASSLRDQETQYF
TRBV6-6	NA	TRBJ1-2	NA	TGTGCCAGCAGTTACTCCGCGGCAGTTGGCGGCTACACCTTC	CASSYSAAVGGYTF
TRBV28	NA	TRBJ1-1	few	TGTGCCAGCAGTTCTATGAACACTGAAGCTTTCTTT	CASSSMNTEAFF
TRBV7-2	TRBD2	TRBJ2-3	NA	TGTGCCAGCAGACAAACCTCCGGGACTAGCGGGGCAACGCAGTATTTT	CASRQTSGTSGATQYF
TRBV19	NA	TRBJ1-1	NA	TGTGCCAGTAGTACAGGGTATGACACTGAAGCTTTCTTT	CASSTGYDTEAFF
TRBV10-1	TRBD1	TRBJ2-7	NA	TGCGCCAGCAGTGTGGGACAGGCCTACGAGCAGTACTTC	CASSVGQAYEQYF
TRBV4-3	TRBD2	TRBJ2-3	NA	TGCGCCAGCAGCCAAGATTTGGGAGCGGGGGGCGCAGATACGCAGTATTTT	CASSQDLGAGGADTQYF
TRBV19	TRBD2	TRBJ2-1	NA	TGTGCCAGTAGTGCCAGCGGGGGGGCAAGGAATGAGCAGTTCTTC	CASSASGGARNEQFF
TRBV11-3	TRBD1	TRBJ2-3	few	TGTGCCAGCAGCTTAGAAGGGACAGGGGTGGGGTCTACGCAGTATTTT	CASSLEGTGVGSTQYF
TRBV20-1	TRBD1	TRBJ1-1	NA	TGCAGTGCTAGTACCCCGGGACAGGGTTTTCTGTTTGACCGAATGAACACTGAAGCTTTCTTT	CSASTPGQGFLFDRMNTEAFF
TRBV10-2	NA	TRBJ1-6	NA	TGCGCCAGCAGTGAACAATATAATTCACCCCTCCACTTT	CASSEQYNSPLHF
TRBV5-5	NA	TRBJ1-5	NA	TGTGCCAGCAGCCCGACCCGGCAGGGCAGCAATCAGCCCCAGCATTTT	CASSPTRQGSNQPQHF
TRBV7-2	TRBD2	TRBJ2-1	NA	TGTGCCAGCAGCCTGGTGAGCGGGGTGTACAATGAGCAGTTCTTC	CASSLVSGVYNEQFF
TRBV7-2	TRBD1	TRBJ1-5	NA	TGTGCCAGCAGCTTATCCACGGGACAGAATCAGCCCCAGCATTTT	CASSLSTGQNQPQHF
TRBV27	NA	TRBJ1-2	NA	TGTGCCAGCAGTTTCCATCAGGGGACGGGAGGCTACACCTTC	CASSFHQGTGGYTF
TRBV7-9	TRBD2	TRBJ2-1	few	TGTGCCAGCAGCTTAGCGTCCGGGACTAGCGCTGGTATTAAGCAGTTCTTC	CASSLASGTSAGIKQFF
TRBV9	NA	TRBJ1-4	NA	TGTGCCAGCAGCGTATCGGGAAGTAGCGAAAAACTGTTTTTT	CASSVSGSSEKLFF
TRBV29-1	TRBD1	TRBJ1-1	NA	TGCAGCGTTGAGAGGGACAGAAACACTGAAGCTTTCTTT	CSVERDRNTEAFF
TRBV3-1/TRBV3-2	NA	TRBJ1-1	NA	TGTGCCAGCAGCCAGTTAGGGGTAGACACTGAAGCTTTCTTT	CASSQLGVDTEAFF
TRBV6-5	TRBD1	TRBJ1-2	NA	TGTGCCAGCAGTTACTCCCGACAGGGCCCGGGCTACACCTTC	CASSYSRQGPGYTF
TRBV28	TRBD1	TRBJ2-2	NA	TGTGCCAGCACCTCGGGACAGGGCACCGGGGAGCTGTTTTTT	CASTSGQGTGELFF
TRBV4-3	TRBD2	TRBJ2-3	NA	TGCGCCAGCAGCCATACTAGCGGGGGACAAGATACGCAGTATTTT	CASSHTSGGQDTQYF
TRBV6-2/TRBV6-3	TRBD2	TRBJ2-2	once	TGTGCCAGCAGTTACGACACGGCGGGGGGATCCGGGGAGCTGTTTTTT	CASSYDTAGGSGELFF
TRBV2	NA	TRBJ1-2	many	TGTGCCAGCGGTTCTGAGACACCATATGGCTACACCTTC	CASGSETPYGYTF
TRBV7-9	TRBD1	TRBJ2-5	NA	TGTGCCAGCAGCCGTATACAGGGGCGAGAGACCCAGTACTTC	CASSRIQGRETQYF
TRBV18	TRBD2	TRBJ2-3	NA	TGTGCCAGCTCACCCCTGAAGGCTAGCGGGGTTGATACGCAGTATTTT	CASSPLKASGVDTQYF
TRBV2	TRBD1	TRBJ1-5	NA	TGTGCCAGCAGTGCAACAGGGGGCAATCAGCCCCAGCATTTT	CASSATGGNQPQHF
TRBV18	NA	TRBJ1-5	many	TGTGCCAGCTCACCGCAACAGGGATTTGGTCAGCCCCAGCATTTT	CASSPQQGFGQPQHF
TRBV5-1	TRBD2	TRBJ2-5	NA	TGCGCCAGCAGCCCCACCCCGGGCCTAGCGGGGGGGTACCAAGAGACCCAGTACTTC	CASSPTPGLAGGYQETQYF
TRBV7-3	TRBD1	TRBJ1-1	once	TGTGCCTCAAGCTGGGGGGACAGAGTATTCAGCGAAGCTTTCTTT	CASSWGDRVFSEAFF
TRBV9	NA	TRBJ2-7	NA	TGTGCCAGCAGCGTAGGGAGGGGTTGGTCCTACGAGCAGTACTTC	CASSVGRGWSYEQYF
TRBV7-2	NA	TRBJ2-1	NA	TGTGCCAGCAGCCTAATGCTCAGGGAAGGTGAGCAGTTCTTC	CASSLMLREGEQFF
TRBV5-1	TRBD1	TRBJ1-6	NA	TGCGCCAGCAGCTCAGGACAGGGATATAATTCACCCCTCCACTTT	CASSSGQGYNSPLHF
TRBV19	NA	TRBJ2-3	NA	TGTGCCAGTAGTATAGATGCGGCAGATACGCAGTATTTT	CASSIDAADTQYF
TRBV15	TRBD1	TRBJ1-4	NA	TGTGCCACCAGTGTGGGACAGGGCGCTGTTGCTGAAAAACTGTTTTTT	CATSVGQGAVAEKLFF
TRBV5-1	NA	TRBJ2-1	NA	TGCGCCAGCAGCTTACAGGGTATGGATGAGCAGTTCTTC	CASSLQGMDEQFF
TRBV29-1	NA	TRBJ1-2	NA	TGCAGCGTCGCCGGGGACTATGGCTACACCTTC	CSVAGDYGYTF
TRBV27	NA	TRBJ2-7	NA	TGTGCCAGCAGTACAAGACGGACAGCCTACGAGCAGTACTTC	CASSTRRTAYEQYF